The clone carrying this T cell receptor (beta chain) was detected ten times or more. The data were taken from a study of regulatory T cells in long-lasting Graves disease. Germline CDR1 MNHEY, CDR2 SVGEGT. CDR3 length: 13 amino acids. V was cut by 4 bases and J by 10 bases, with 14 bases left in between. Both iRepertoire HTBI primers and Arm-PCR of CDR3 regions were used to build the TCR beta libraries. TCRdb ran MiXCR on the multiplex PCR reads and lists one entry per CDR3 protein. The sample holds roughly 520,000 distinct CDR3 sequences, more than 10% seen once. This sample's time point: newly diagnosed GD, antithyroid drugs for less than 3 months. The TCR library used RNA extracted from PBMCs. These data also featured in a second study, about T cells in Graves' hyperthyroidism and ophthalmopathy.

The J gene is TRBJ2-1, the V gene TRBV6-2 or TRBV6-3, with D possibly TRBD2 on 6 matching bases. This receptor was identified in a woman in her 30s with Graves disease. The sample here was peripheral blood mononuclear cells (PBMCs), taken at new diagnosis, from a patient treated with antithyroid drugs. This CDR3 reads CASSSSGSGEQFF. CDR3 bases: TGTGCCAGCAGTTCCTCCGGGAGTGGGGAGCAGTTCTTC.